The 23 T cell receptor beta chains below come from one sample, sequenced in a study of cytomegalovirus exposure and HLA in healthy donors (dated by TCRdb to 2016 to 2017). Library generation was performed with the immunoSEQ multiplex PCR assay. A mixture of 60 forward primers for TCR Vbeta segments and 13 reverse primers for TCR Jbeta segments was used in the multiplex PCR. TCRdb carries this immuneACCESS record with in-frame sequences only. Its versions omit some clonotypes, under half of them owing to an unresolved V gene in the studies checked, with the rest unexplained. Recorded for this sample are some 96,000 clones; 76% of them occurred a single time. The top ten clones comprise 1.5% to 2% of the sample. Sequenced material: PBMCs. The origin of the receptors is a man aged 40-49 years in good health and CMV-seronegative.

The chain has TRBV27 and TRBJ1-5, with D perhaps matching TRBD1 (6 bases). V lost 5 bases to trimming and J lost 7 bases, with 15 bases between them. The CDR3 has 14 residues. Germline CDR1 and CDR2: MNHEY and SMNVEV (reference sequence). Here the CDR3 reads CASSLNRVGQPQHF. The CDR3, as DNA: TGTGCCAGCAGTCTAAACAGGGTTGGGCAGCCCCAGCATTTT.

V usage is TRBV27 and J usage is TRBJ2-4; 7 bases fit TRBD2. V lost 6 bases and J lost 1; bases outside the gene matches: 9. The CDR3 has 16 residues. Germline values: CDR1 MNHEY, CDR2 SMNVEV (reference sequence). For the CDR3, the DNA is TGTGCCAGCAGCTCCAGGCGGGAGAATGCCAAAAACATTCAGTACTTC. It codes for CASSSRRENAKNIQYF.

The genes are TRBV5-8 and TRBJ1-1, with 7 bases aligning to TRBD1. V trimming: 2 bases; J trimming: 7 bases; junction bases outside the gene matches: 8. Germline V lookup: CDR1 SGHTS, CDR2 YDEGEE. The CDR3 loop spans 14 amino acids. CDR3 in DNA: TGTGCCAGCAGCTTAGAGGGACAGAGTATTGAAGCTTTCTTT. This codes for CASSLEGQSIEAFF.

The gene calls are TRBV4-3 and TRBJ2-7; weak D call: TRBD2 (5 bases). Per germline, CDR1 LGHNA and CDR2 YSLEER. The ends were cut back, 0 bases at V and 4 bases at J, with 16 bases in the middle. This CDR3 contains 16 residues. CDR3 loop: CASSQEQQRRKYEQYF. CDR3 sequence (DNA): TGCGCCAGCAGCCAAGAACAGCAGCGGAGAAAATACGAGCAGTACTTC.

J is TRBJ2-7 and V is TRBV15, with a tentative D call TRBD2 (5 bases). Germline V gives CDR1 LNHNV, CDR2 YYDKDF (reference sequence). The CDR3 loop spans 13 amino acids. Trimming stripped 1 base from V and 4 bases from J, with 8 bases between. DNA for the CDR3: TGTGCCACCAGCAGAGCGGGAAATTACGAGCAGTACTTC. Translating gives CATSRAGNYEQYF.

The chain recombines TRBV21-1 with TRBJ1-2; the table names TRBD1, a call not compared with the DNA. TRBV21-1 is given as a pseudogene. The CDR3 has 21 residues. The CDR3: CASSKYWDYRGTEGYNYGYTF. CDR3 in DNA: TGTGCCAGCAGCAAATATTGGGATTACAGGGGTACGGAGGGGTACAACTATGGCTACACCTTC.

The CDR3 bases are TGCAGTGCTAGCGGGGTTGGTGAGCAGTTCTTC. Translation: CSASGVGEQFF. The chain carries TRBV20-1 and TRBJ2-1, with D possibly TRBD2 on 5 matching bases. The CDR3 totals 11 residues. Germline assignment: CDR1 DFQATT and CDR2 SNEGSKA (reference sequence). The V end was cut by 3 bases, the J end by 9 bases, with 9 bases between.

The rearrangement uses TRBV10-3 and TRBJ2-1; TRBD2 matches 13 bases. Germline CDR1 is ENHRY and CDR2 is SYGVKD. The CDR3 spans 17 residues. V lost 2 bases to trimming and J lost 6 bases; unmatched junction nucleotides: 7. CDR3 residues: CAISEPGLAGVGNEQFF. The CDR3 nucleotides are TGTGCCATCAGTGAGCCAGGACTAGCGGGAGTGGGCAATGAGCAGTTCTTC.

This chain joins TRBV2 and TRBJ2-5; 8 nucleotides agree with TRBD1. Germline assignment: CDR1 SNHLY and CDR2 FYNNEI. J was trimmed by 1 base and V by 7 bases; bases with no gene match: 5. The CDR3 consists of 14 residues. CDR3 DNA sequence: TGTGCCAGCAATGGACAGGGTGGCCAAGAGACCCAGTACTTC. Translation gives CASNGQGGQETQYF.

J is TRBJ1-4 and V is TRBV6-6; weak D call: TRBD1 (5 bases). CDR1 and CDR2 from the germline V gene are MNHNY and SVGAGI (reference sequence). V lost 1 base and J 7 bases, leaving 16 bases between the germline ends. This CDR3 is 16 amino acids long. The CDR3 DNA sequence: TGTGCCAGCAGTTACTATGACAGCACTTTTACTGAAAAACTGTTTTTT. It encodes CASSYYDSTFTEKLFF.

V and J are TRBV27 and TRBJ2-4; D remains ambiguous. Germline values: CDR1 MNHEY, CDR2 SMNVEV (reference sequence). V lost 0 bases, J lost 0 bases, and 9 bases lay in between. This CDR3 spans 16 amino acids. The CDR3 coding sequence is TGTGCCAGCAGTTTATCGGTCGGGTTAGCCAAAAACATTCAGTACTTC. This codes for CASSLSVGLAKNIQYF.

This clone was recorded only once. The J gene is TRBJ2-2, the V gene TRBV7-9; no definite D call. This CDR3 spans 15 amino acids. With 4 bases removed from V and 5 bases from J, the gap between germline ends came to 14 bases. The germline CDR1 and CDR2 sequences are SEHNR and FQNEAQ (reference sequence). The CDR3, as DNA: TGTGCCAGCAGCTCCGTAGTGAAGAGGACCGGGGAGCTGTTTTTT. Its protein is CASSSVVKRTGELFF.

The V gene is TRBV5-1, the J gene TRBJ1-4; TRBD1 agrees at 9 bases. The junction had 5 bases not matched to a gene; V was cut back by 4 bases and J by 7 bases. The CDR3 is made up of 14 amino acids. Germline CDR1 SGHRS, CDR2 YFSETQ. Here the CDR3 reads CASSLGQGSEKLFF. CDR3 nucleotides: TGCGCCAGCAGCCTGGGACAGGGTAGTGAAAAACTGTTTTTT.

This chain links TRBV6-5 with TRBJ1-1; 8 nucleotides match TRBD1. V gave up 2 bases and J gave up 1 base; unmatched junction bases: 0. Germline assignment: CDR1 MNHEY and CDR2 SVGAGI. The CDR3 sequence is 14 residues long. This CDR3 is CASSYDRGNTEAFF. In DNA, the CDR3 is TGTGCCAGCAGTTACGACAGGGGGAACACTGAAGCTTTCTTT.

The chain joins TRBV10-1 to TRBJ2-3; 7 nucleotides match TRBD2. Germline lookup yields CDR1 WNHNN and CDR2 SYGVQD (reference sequence). Trimming at V came to 3 bases and at J to 6 bases, leaving 6 bases not matched to a gene. The CDR3 is 14 amino acids. The CDR3 reads CASSEGAGQDTQYF. Here the CDR3 DNA reads TGCGCCAGCAGTGAAGGAGCGGGGCAGGATACGCAGTATTTT.

The CDR3 DNA follows: TGTGCCAGCAGCTTAGTGGGACAGGGGCTGCTTGAAGCTTTCTTT. Its protein is CASSLVGQGLLEAFF. This chain joins TRBV7-9 and TRBJ1-1; 10 bases align to TRBD1. The CDR3 has 15 amino acids. After removal of 1 base from V and 7 bases from J, the junction contained 6 bases not matched to a gene. Germline assignment: CDR1 SEHNR and CDR2 FQNEAQ (reference sequence). The variable domain in full, completed from reference TRBV7-9 and TRBJ1-1, reads DTGVSQNPRHKITKRGQNVTFRCDPISEHNRLYWYRQTLGQGPEFLTYFQNEAQLEKSRLLSDRFSAERPKGSFSTLEIQRTEQGDSAMYLCASSLVGQGLLEAFFGQGTRLTVV.

This clone was picked up a small number of times. V is TRBV4-3 and J is TRBJ1-3; D might be TRBD1 (6 bases). The V and J ends lost 0 bases and 3 bases respectively, with 12 bases between them. The CDR3 is 16 residues long. Germline V lookup: CDR1 LGHNA, CDR2 YSLEER. The CDR3 sequence is CASSQDYSGVGNTIYF. Written as DNA, the CDR3 is TGCGCCAGCAGCCAAGATTATTCAGGGGTTGGAAACACCATATATTTT.

This clone was seen once. The chain has TRBV4-3 and TRBJ2-3; 13 bases match TRBD2. The CDR3 has 16 amino acids. With V trimmed by 4 bases and J by 3 bases, 4 bases remained unmatched. Germline values: CDR1 LGHNA, CDR2 YSLEER. CDR3 in DNA: TGCGCCAGCAGCCGGGGACTAGCGGGATTGACAGATACGCAGTATTTT. This codes for CASSRGLAGLTDTQYF.

V is TRBV4-3 and J is TRBJ2-5; tentative D call: TRBD1 (6 bases). CDR1 and CDR2 from the germline V gene are LGHNA and YSLEER. The CDR3 is made up of 12 amino acids. V was shortened by 5 bases and J by 8 bases, with 12 bases between the two germline ends. In DNA form, the CDR3 reads TGCGCCAGCAGCTCCGAGGACAGAACCCAGTACTTC. It translates to CASSSEDRTQYF.

The chain is built from TRBV19 and TRBJ1-1; 7 bases match TRBD1. Trimming took 6 bases from V and 0 from J; bases not matched to a gene: 4. Germline CDR1 reads LNHDA; CDR2 reads SQIVND (reference sequence). The CDR3 loop spans 14 amino acids. The CDR3: CASSHGTVNTEAFF. The DNA of the CDR3 is TGTGCCAGTAGCCACGGGACAGTGAACACTGAAGCTTTCTTT. Full variable domain (remainder filled in from reference TRBV19 and TRBJ1-1): DGGITQSPKYLFRKEGQNVTLSCEQNLNHDAMYWYRQDPGQGLRLIYYSQIVNDFQKGDIAEGYSVSREKKESFPLTVTSAQKNPTAFYLCASSHGTVNTEAFFGQGTRLTVV.

Points on this clone: The junction and the germline gene differ at one end; a read error may be behind it. The chain has TRBV7-9 and TRBJ2-2; D remains unclear. This CDR3 has 11 residues. The germline gives CDR1 SEHNR, CDR2 FQNEAQ (reference sequence). In DNA form, the CDR3 reads TGTTCCAGCACCACAACCGGGGAGCTGTTTTTT. Translating gives CSSTTTGELFF. The whole variable domain, filled in from reference TRBV7-9 and TRBJ2-2, reads DTGVSQNPRHKITKRGQNVTFRCDPISEHNRLYWYRQTLGQGPEFLTYFQNEAQLEKSRLLSDRFSAERPKGSFSTLEIQRTEQGDSAMYLCSSTTTGELFFGEGSRLTVL.

The V call is TRBV5-1, the J call TRBJ1-2; D perhaps matches TRBD1 (5 bases). This CDR3 has 12 amino acids. V lost 0 bases and J 10 bases, leaving 10 bases between the germline ends. Germline lookup yields CDR1 SGHRS and CDR2 YFSETQ. The chain's CDR3 is CASSLDQGLYTF. The CDR3 DNA reads TGCGCCAGCAGCTTGGACCAGGGCCTCTACACCTTC. Full variable domain (missing parts from reference TRBV5-1 and TRBJ1-2): KAGVTQTPRYLIKTRGQQVTLSCSPISGHRSVSWYQQTPGQGLQFLFEYFSETQRNKGNFPGRFSGRQFSNSRSEMNVSTLELGDSALYLCASSLDQGLYTFGSGTRLTVV.

The chain couples TRBV2 to TRBJ1-5; maybe TRBD1 (5 bases). The CDR3 loop spans 15 amino acids. Germline V gives CDR1 SNHLY, CDR2 FYNNEI. V shed 4 bases and J shed 7 bases, with 17 bases lying between them. The CDR3: CASSGFVGVEQPQHF. In DNA form, the CDR3 reads TGTGCCAGCAGTGGCTTCGTAGGGGTTGAGCAGCCCCAGCATTTT.